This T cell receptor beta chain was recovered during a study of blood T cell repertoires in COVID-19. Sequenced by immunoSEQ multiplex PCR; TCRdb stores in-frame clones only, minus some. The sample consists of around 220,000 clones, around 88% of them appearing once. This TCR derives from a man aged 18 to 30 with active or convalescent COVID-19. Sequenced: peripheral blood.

This CDR3 is CASSITGLSNQPQHF. The CDR3 DNA sequence: TGTGCCAGTAGTATCACGGGGTTGAGCAATCAGCCCCAGCATTTT. The chain links TRBV19 to TRBJ1-5; unclear D gene. This CDR3 contains 15 residues. V was pared by 3 bases and J by 1 base, with 10 bases between. Germline lookup yields CDR1 LNHDA and CDR2 SQIVND (reference sequence).